In this sample, the clone carrying this T cell receptor (beta chain) turned up a few times. The antigen is undetermined. This entry belongs to a study of cytotoxic CD8 clonotypes in ibrutinib-treated CLL. General study points: At baseline, clonality was higher than in age-matched healthy donors and correlated with CD8+ counts.

The CDR3 runs to 15 residues. Germline V lookup: CDR1 MNHEY, CDR2 SMNVEV (reference sequence). Trimming shortened V by 8 bases and J by 1 base, and 17 bases separated the two germline ends. Repertoires were generated with immunoSEQ multiplex PCR, while TCRdb's copy carries only in-frame clones and drops some. This sample yields some 300,000 clones, of which about 77% are seen a single time; under 8.5% belongs to the top ten. Approximately 2 micrograms of genomic DNA from cryopreserved PBMCs went into TCR beta libraries. This material consisted of PBMCs, taken before ibrutinib treatment. This sequence joins TRBV27 and TRBJ1-1; no definite D call. This sequence was found in a human donor with chronic lymphocytic leukemia. DNA of the CDR3: TGTGCCAGCCAAAGTTTCCCAGCTGCGAACACTGAAGCTTTCTTT. Protein: CASQSFPAANTEAFF.